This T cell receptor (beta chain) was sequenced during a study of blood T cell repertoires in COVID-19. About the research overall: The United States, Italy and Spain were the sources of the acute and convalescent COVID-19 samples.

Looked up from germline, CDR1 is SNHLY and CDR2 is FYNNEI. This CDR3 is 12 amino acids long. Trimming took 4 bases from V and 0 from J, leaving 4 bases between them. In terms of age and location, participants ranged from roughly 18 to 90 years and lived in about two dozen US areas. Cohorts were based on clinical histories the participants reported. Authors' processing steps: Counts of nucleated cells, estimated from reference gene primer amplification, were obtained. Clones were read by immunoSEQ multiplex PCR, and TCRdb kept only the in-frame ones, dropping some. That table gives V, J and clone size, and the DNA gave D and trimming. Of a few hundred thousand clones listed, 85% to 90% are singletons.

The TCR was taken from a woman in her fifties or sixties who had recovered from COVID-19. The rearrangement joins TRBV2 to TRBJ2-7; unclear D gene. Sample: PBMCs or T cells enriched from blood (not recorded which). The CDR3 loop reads CASSGSSYEQYF. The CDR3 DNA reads TGTGCCAGCAGTGGCAGCTCCTACGAGCAGTACTTC.